The 14 T cell receptor beta chains below come from one sample, sequenced in a study of control samples from healthy donors and cancer patients. TCRdb's copy holds only in-frame clones and misses some; the assay was immunoSEQ multiplex PCR. The sample lists more than 140,000 clones, approximately 94% occurring once. Sequencing used blood. The origin of the receptors is a man between 35 and 55 years old in good health.

The gene calls are TRBV2 and TRBJ1-5, with unresolved D. The length of the CDR3 is 15 residues. The V end was cut by 3 bases, the J end by 3 bases, with 12 bases between. CDR1 SNHLY and CDR2 FYNNEI come from the germline V gene. The CDR3 protein is CASSDLRQHNQPQHF. The CDR3 DNA reads TGTGCCAGCAGTGATCTACGACAACACAATCAGCCCCAGCATTTT. The whole variable domain, filled in from reference TRBV2 and TRBJ1-5, reads EPEVTQTPSHQVTQMGQEVILRCVPISNHLYFYWYRQILGQKVEFLVSFYNNEISEKSEIFDDQFSVERPDGSNFTLKIRSTKLEDSAMYFCASSDLRQHNQPQHFGDGTRLSIL.

The chain uses TRBV7-3 and TRBJ2-2; 9 nucleotides line up with TRBD1. This CDR3 contains 18 residues. Per germline, CDR1 SGHTA and CDR2 FQGTGA. After removal of 4 bases from V and 4 bases from J, the junction contained 13 bases not matched to a gene. CDR3 sequence: CASSSGTGSPLGTGELFF. CDR3 nucleotide sequence: TGTGCCAGCAGCTCGGGGACAGGGAGTCCGCTTGGCACCGGGGAGCTGTTTTTT.

The rearrangement links TRBV12-5 to TRBJ1-2; D may be TRBD1 (5 bases). This CDR3 has 15 amino acids. Germline values: CDR1 LGHNT, CDR2 FRNRAP. V dropped 2 bases and J dropped 2 bases, with 12 bases sitting between them. CDR3 coding DNA: TGTGCTAGTGGTTTGAAATGGGGGGAGAACTATGGCTACACCTTC. This gives the protein CASGLKWGENYGYTF.

The chain uses TRBV5-6 and TRBJ2-7; D is perhaps TRBD1 or TRBD2 (5 bases each). Germline V lookup: CDR1 SGHDT, CDR2 YYEEEE. CDR3 size: 15 residues. Trimming left V 4 bases short and J 1 base short, with 15 bases between. CDR3 protein: CASSRPGTGSYEQYF. In nucleotides, the CDR3 is TGTGCCAGCAGCCGCCCCGGGACGGGTTCCTACGAGCAGTACTTC.

This clone was recorded only once. V and J are TRBV11-2 and TRBJ1-1; D unresolved. This CDR3 spans 15 amino acids. Germline V gene data show CDR1 as SGHAT and CDR2 as FQNNGV. V lost 7 bases, J lost 1 base, and 16 bases lay in between. The DNA for the CDR3 is TGTGCCAGCAACTCCCCACCCAACAGGAACACTGAAGCTTTCTTT. Its protein is CASNSPPNRNTEAFF.

The rearrangement joins TRBV28 to TRBJ2-3; 11 nucleotides line up with TRBD2. This CDR3 is 16 amino acids long. Germline V gene data show CDR1 as MDHEN and CDR2 as SYDVKM. With 6 bases clipped from V and 6 bases from J, the junction kept 11 bases outside the gene matches. The CDR3 DNA reads as TGTGCCAGCAGAACAAATAGCGGGAGGGCCCCGGATACGCAGTATTTT. Its protein is CASRTNSGRAPDTQYF.

V usage is TRBV10-2 and J usage is TRBJ1-4; 7 nucleotides match TRBD1. The V gene's germline CDR1 is WSHSY and CDR2 SAAADI. The CDR3 runs to 16 residues. V lost 3 bases and J lost 8; bases outside the gene matches: 12. This CDR3 reads CASSDVGGGDEEKLFF. Here the CDR3 DNA reads TGCGCCAGCAGTGACGTGGGAGGGGGCGACGAGGAAAAACTGTTTTTT.

This clone was detected once. This chain uses TRBV9 with TRBJ1-1; possibly TRBD1 for D (6 bases). The germline gives CDR1 SGDLS, CDR2 YYNGEE. The length of the CDR3 is 15 residues. V was pared by 4 bases and J by 3 bases, with 16 bases between. DNA for the CDR3: TGTGCCAGCAGCCCCCCCAAGGGGGAGTACACTGAAGCTTTCTTT. Its protein product is CASSPPKGEYTEAFF. Supplemented by reference TRBV9 and TRBJ1-1, the full variable domain reads DSGVTQTPKHLITATGQRVTLRCSPRSGDLSVYWYQQSLDQGLQFLIQYYNGEERAKGNILERFSAQQFPDLHSELNLSSLELGDSALYFCASSPPKGEYTEAFFGQGTRLTVV.

The gene calls are TRBV6-5 and TRBJ1-2; D unclear. Trimming pared 5 bases from V and 3 bases from J, leaving 10 bases between. The CDR3 is made up of 13 amino acids. Germline assignment: CDR1 MNHEY and CDR2 SVGAGI. The CDR3 DNA follows: TGTGCCAGCAGTCCCCGCCTTTACTATGGCTACACCTTC. Translating gives CASSPRLYYGYTF.

The V and J genes are TRBV7-9 and TRBJ2-7; D call uncertain. V was shortened by 2 bases and J by 0 bases, with 5 bases between the two germline ends. The CDR3 sequence is 13 residues long. CDR1 and CDR2 (germline): SEHNR, FQNEAQ (reference sequence). The CDR3 DNA reads TGTGCCAGCAGCTTACTTCCCTCCTACGAGCAGTACTTC. It yields the protein CASSLLPSYEQYF.

This clone was detected once. This CDR3 is CASSPPLAGGSISSYNEQFF. CDR3 sequence (DNA): TGTGCCAGCAGCCCCCCCCTAGCGGGGGGCTCTATCAGCTCCTACAATGAGCAGTTCTTC. The chain carries TRBV9 and TRBJ2-1; 11 positions agree with TRBD2. Germline V lookup: CDR1 SGDLS, CDR2 YYNGEE. V was clipped by 4 bases and J by 0 bases; unmatched bases: 15. CDR3 length: 20 residues.

This rearrangement joins TRBV9 to TRBJ1-1; D call uncertain. The ends were cut back, 3 bases at V and 5 bases at J, with 11 bases in the middle. CDR1 and CDR2 (germline): SGDLS, YYNGEE. This CDR3 region has 13 residues. The CDR3 DNA sequence: TGTGCCAGCAGCGAGATAGGGAGGACTGAAGCTTTCTTT. Amino acids: CASSEIGRTEAFF.

The rearrangement uses TRBV7-2 and TRBJ1-1; 8 positions agree with TRBD1. There are 15 residues in the CDR3. Trimming took 3 bases from V and 3 from J; bases not matched to a gene: 6. The germline V gene has CDR1 SGHTA and CDR2 FQGNSA. The CDR3 loop reads CASSFQGAGDTEAFF. The CDR3 DNA is TGTGCCAGCAGCTTCCAGGGGGCAGGGGACACTGAAGCTTTCTTT. Full variable domain (outside the CDR3, taken from reference TRBV7-2 and TRBJ1-1): GAGVSQSPSNKVTEKGKDVELRCDPISGHTALYWYRQSLGQGLEFLIYFQGNSAPDKSGLPSDRFSAERTGGSVSTLTIQRTQQEDSAVYLCASSFQGAGDTEAFFGQGTRLTVV.

This clone was counted once. The CDR3 bases are TGTGCCAGCAGCTTAGATCGCCACAGGTTCTTCTCTGGAAACACCATATATTTT. This gives the protein CASSLDRHRFFSGNTIYF. The chain employs TRBV11-3 and TRBJ1-3, with a possible D match to TRBD1 (5 bases). Germline values: CDR1 SGHNT, CDR2 YENEEA. This CDR3 has 18 residues. Trimming pared 0 bases from V and 0 bases from J, leaving 15 bases between.